This T cell receptor (beta chain) originates from a study of beta chain features in type 1 diabetes. Every isolated RNA sample was fully reverse transcribed, so sequencing captured expressed TCRB transcripts. TCRdb's copy holds only in-frame clones and misses some; the assay was immunoSEQ multiplex PCR. This sample has about 160,000 clones, with roughly 9.1% found just once. About this clone: The antigen remains undetermined.

This CDR3 comprises 13 residues. V lost 1 base and J lost 8, with 11 bases in between. The germline V gene has CDR1 SEHNR and CDR2 FQNEAQ (reference sequence). Study conclusions and caveats: Moderate but significant shortening of TCRB CDR3s was recorded in all four CD4+ subsets from Type 1 diabetes patients.

J is TRBJ1-2 and V is TRBV7-9, with D maybe TRBD1 (5 bases). The source of this sequence is a young woman in good health. Specimen: central memory CD4+ T cells from blood. CDR3 protein: CASSLESREGYTF. The CDR3 nucleotides read TGTGCCAGCAGCTTAGAGTCCAGGGAAGGCTACACCTTC. The full variable domain, rest sourced from reference TRBV7-9 and TRBJ1-2, is DTGVSQNPRHKITKRGQNVTFRCDPISEHNRLYWYRQTLGQGPEFLTYFQNEAQLEKSRLLSDRFSAERPKGSFSTLEIQRTEQGDSAMYLCASSLESREGYTFGSGTRLTVV.